This TCR beta chain was identified during a study of T cells in Graves' hyperthyroidism and ophthalmopathy. Background on the study: Before any treatment, at initial diagnosis, peripheral blood was collected. Overall study results and limits: Most thyroid clonotypes with frequency above 0.001 were detected in blood.

Remarks on this clonotype: Its matching antigen is unknown.

Amplification of TCR beta CDR3 regions was performed using RNA transcripts as template. The HTBI set primed first-round TCR CDR3 RT-PCR. TCRdb reprocessed the multiplex PCR reads with MiXCR, giving one entry per CDR3 protein. The table has approximately 300,000 distinct CDR3 sequences, 15% to 20% seen once. The CDR3 is 16 amino acids. J lost 6 bases, V lost 0 bases, and 4 bases had no gene match. The germline V gene encodes CDR1 SGHVS and CDR2 FNYEAQ. Uncontrolled infection, other autoimmune disease, pregnancy or lactation led to exclusion. Orbital computed tomography, thyroid ultrasound, serum thyroxine and TRAb, and clinical symptoms together informed the diagnoses.

The sequence derives from a woman between 55 and 75 years old with Graves' ophthalmopathy. Sequences were obtained from blood. The gene calls are TRBV7-6 and TRBJ2-1; 11 bases match TRBD2. DNA for the CDR3: TGTGCCAGCAGCTTAGCGCTAGCGGGGGGCGGCAATGAGCAGTTCTTC. Amino acid sequence: CASSLALAGGGNEQFF.